The sequence of this T cell receptor (beta chain) was determined in a study of memory CD4+ T cells and cytomegalovirus serostatus. In the study overall: This sample comes from healthy Belgian adults, several CMV seropositive, approximately 25 seronegative. Study-wide points: 67 of 164 known CMV-associated TCRbeta sequences appeared in CD4+ memory.

About this clone: Its antigen is unknown.

Single viable CD3+CD4+CD8-CD45RO+ cells were sorted as the memory CD4+ T cells. Profiled with immunoSEQ multiplex PCR; TCRdb holds only in-frame clones, not every one. The profile shows approximately 47,000 clones, around 78% of them singletons. Looked up from germline, CDR1 is SGDLS and CDR2 is YYNGEE. The CDR3 extends over 17 amino acids. Losses at the gene ends were 7 bases for V and 2 bases for J; bases not matched to a gene: 14. The origin of this receptor is an adult in good health and CMV-seronegative. This sequence joins TRBV9 and TRBJ2-1; 8 positions match TRBD2. Sequenced input: memory CD4+ T cells from blood. The CDR3 region is CASGRIGIAGTYNEQFF. In DNA form, the CDR3 reads TGTGCCAGCGGGCGGATCGGAATAGCGGGGACCTACAATGAGCAGTTCTTC.